This entry lists 15 T cell receptor beta chains sequenced from one sample in a study of blood T cell repertoires in COVID-19. Sequencing used immunoSEQ multiplex PCR; TCRdb keeps in-frame clones, though not all of them. The sample includes about 340,000 clones, approximately 86% seen only once; the top ten take approximately 4.4%. The specimen was PBMCs or T cells enriched from blood (not recorded which). These receptors all come from a woman aged 40 to 49 with acute COVID-19.

V usage is TRBV6-1 and J usage is TRBJ1-2; 12 positions agree with TRBD1. The CDR3 has 17 residues. Germline CDR1 is MNHNS and CDR2 is SASEGT. The V and J ends lost 4 bases and 4 bases, in that order; junction bases with no gene match: 10. The DNA for the CDR3 is TGTGCCAGCAGTGCAACCCCCGGGACAGGGGGCTCCTATGGCTACACCTTC. The encoded protein is CASSATPGTGGSYGYTF.

This chain connects TRBV2 to TRBJ1-3, with 8 bases that match TRBD1. CDR1 SNHLY and CDR2 FYNNEI come from the germline V gene. This CDR3 comprises 17 residues. J lost 0 bases, V lost 5 bases, and 9 bases had no gene match. CDR3 residues: CASSSRAGGFSGNTIYF. For the CDR3, the DNA is TGTGCCAGCAGTTCGCGGGCAGGGGGCTTCTCTGGAAACACCATATATTTT.

This chain connects TRBV9 to TRBJ1-1; TRBD1 is a possible D gene (5 bases). Germline V lookup: CDR1 SGDLS, CDR2 YYNGEE. Trimming stripped 1 base from V and 4 bases from J, with 11 bases between. The CDR3 totals 14 residues. CDR3 bases: TGTGCCAGCAGCGTATCTCGCAGGGCCACTGAAGCTTTCTTT. This codes for CASSVSRRATEAFF.

The V call is TRBV11-1, the J call TRBJ1-6, with 7 positions matching TRBD1. J was trimmed by 5 bases and V by 2 bases; bases with no gene match: 3. Looked up from germline, CDR1 is SGHAT and CDR2 is FQDESV (reference sequence). This CDR3 is built from 15 residues. CDR3 residues: CASSLMGQNNSPLHF. For the CDR3, the DNA is TGTGCCAGCAGCTTAATGGGACAGAATAATTCACCCCTCCACTTT.

The chain couples TRBV18 to TRBJ1-3, with D tentatively TRBD1 (6 bases). V lost 1 base, J lost 4 bases, and 14 bases lay in between. The CDR3 extends over 16 amino acids. CDR1 is KGHSH and CDR2 is LQKENI in the germline V gene. The chain's CDR3 is CASSPRQVSEGNTIYF. The CDR3 nucleotides are TGTGCCAGCTCACCACGACAGGTGTCCGAAGGAAACACCATATATTTT.

The CDR3 DNA reads TGTGCCAGCTCCCCGACAGACTCTGGGGCCAACGTCCTGACTTTC. Protein sequence: CASSPTDSGANVLTF. The chain recombines TRBV18 with TRBJ2-6, with D possibly TRBD1 on 5 matching bases. CDR1 is KGHSH and CDR2 is LQKENI in the germline V gene. V was pared by 6 bases and J by 0 bases, with 9 bases between. The CDR3 is 15 residues long.

This chain connects TRBV3-1 (or the pseudogene TRBV3-2) to TRBJ2-5; 11 positions agree with TRBD2. From germline, CDR1 is LGHDT and CDR2 YNNKEL (reference sequence). The CDR3 is made up of 16 amino acids. With 4 bases clipped from V and 5 bases from J, the junction kept 9 bases outside the gene matches. CDR3 sequence reads: CASSLRTSGGGETQYF. Written as DNA, the CDR3 is TGTGCCAGCAGCCTACGAACTAGCGGGGGAGGGGAGACCCAGTACTTC.

V gene TRBV7-8 combines with J gene TRBJ2-5, with 9 bases that match TRBD1. The germline V gene encodes CDR1 SGHVS and CDR2 FQNEAQ. V dropped 4 bases and J dropped 1; count of bases not matched to a gene: 16. There are 19 residues in the CDR3. CDR3 residues: CASSYSSRWTGAIQETQYF. The CDR3 DNA follows: TGTGCCAGCAGCTATAGCAGTCGATGGACAGGGGCAATCCAAGAGACCCAGTACTTC. The entire variable domain, with the rest obtained from reference TRBV7-8 and TRBJ2-5, is as follows: GAGVSQSPRYKVAKRGQDVALRCDPISGHVSLFWYQQALGQGPEFLTYFQNEAQLDKSGLPSDRFFAERPEGSVSTLKIQRTQQEDSAVYLCASSYSSRWTGAIQETQYFGPGTRLLVL.

This sequence joins TRBV7-2 and TRBJ2-7, with 7 bases lining up with TRBD1. V shed 1 base, J shed 2 bases, and the junction held 5 bases outside the gene matches. The CDR3 runs 15 residues. The germline V gene has CDR1 SGHTA and CDR2 FQGNSA. CDR3 region: CASSLDRGQTYEQYF. CDR3 DNA: TGTGCCAGCAGCTTAGACAGGGGTCAAACCTACGAGCAGTACTTC.

Written as DNA, the CDR3 is TGTGCCAGCAGTTTAATCTCGACAGGGCAATTCTACGAGCAGTACTTC. This gives the protein CASSLISTGQFYEQYF. J is TRBJ2-7 and V is TRBV28, with TRBD1 matching 7 bases. With V trimmed by 2 bases and J by 3 bases, 10 bases remained unmatched. The CDR3 sequence is 16 residues long. CDR1 MDHEN and CDR2 SYDVKM come from the germline V gene. Full variable domain (rest looked up from reference TRBV28 and TRBJ2-7): DVKVTQSSRYLVKRTGEKVFLECVQDMDHENMFWYRQDPGLGLRLIYFSYDVKMKEKGDIPEGYSVSREKKERFSLILESASTNQTSMYLCASSLISTGQFYEQYFGPGTRLTVT.

This rearrangement joins TRBV15 to TRBJ2-6; 7 bases are a match to TRBD1. J lost 0 bases, V lost 1 base, and 9 bases had no gene match. CDR3 length: 19 residues. The germline CDR1 and CDR2 sequences are LNHNV and YYDKDF (reference sequence). As DNA, the CDR3 is TGTGCCACCAGCAGAGGGGGACAGATTCGATCCTCTGGGGCCAACGTCCTGACTTTC. Amino acid sequence: CATSRGGQIRSSGANVLTF.

This clone was counted once. The CDR3: CASTPPRDNSPLHF. CDR3 DNA sequence: TGTGCCAGTACCCCACCGAGAGATAATTCACCCCTCCACTTT. The chain carries TRBV6-5 and TRBJ1-6; no firm D call. The CDR3 has 14 residues. V was clipped by 9 bases and J by 5 bases, with 14 bases between them. Germline V gene data show CDR1 as MNHEY and CDR2 as SVGAGI.

A few counts support this clone. This chain connects TRBV7-7 to TRBJ2-2; possible D gene TRBD2, 6 bases. Germline lookup yields CDR1 SSHAT and CDR2 FNYEAQ (reference sequence). With 3 bases removed from V and 7 bases from J, the gap between germline ends came to 15 bases. CDR3 length: 15 amino acids. The CDR3 DNA follows: TGTGCCAGCAGCTTTGGGACCCGGGGGAGCGGGGAGCTGTTTTTT. Translated, it gives CASSFGTRGSGELFF.

The chain joins TRBV29-1 to TRBJ2-3; TRBD2 matches at 12 bases. The CDR3 is made up of 17 amino acids. Losses at the gene ends were 7 bases for V and 6 bases for J; bases not matched to a gene: 17. CDR1 is SQVTM and CDR2 is ANQGSEA in the germline V gene. CDR3 sequence reads: CSASHDIRLAGDDTQYF. CDR3 in DNA: TGCAGCGCATCCCATGATATCAGACTAGCGGGAGACGATACGCAGTATTTT.

V is TRBV7-3 and J is TRBJ1-1; possible D gene TRBD1, 6 bases. The length of the CDR3 is 15 residues. V lost 0 bases and J lost 4, with 12 bases in between. The germline gives CDR1 SGHTA, CDR2 FQGTGA. This chain's CDR3 is CASSLTGRGVTEAFF. The CDR3 DNA reads as TGTGCCAGCAGCTTAACGGGCAGGGGAGTCACTGAAGCTTTCTTT.